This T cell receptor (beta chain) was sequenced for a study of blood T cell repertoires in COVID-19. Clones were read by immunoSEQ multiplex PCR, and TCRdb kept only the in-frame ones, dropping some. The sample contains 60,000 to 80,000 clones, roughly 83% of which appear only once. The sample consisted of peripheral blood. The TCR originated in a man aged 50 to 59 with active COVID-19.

CDR3 protein: CAWSDPGLASVGLYEQYF. In nucleotides, the CDR3 is TGTGCCTGGTCAGACCCGGGACTAGCGTCTGTGGGGCTCTACGAGCAGTACTTC. The chain uses TRBV30 and TRBJ2-7; 10 nucleotides line up with TRBD2. The CDR3 totals 18 residues. Germline V gene sequence: CDR1 GTSNPN, CDR2 SVGIG (reference sequence). The V gene end was trimmed by 5 bases and the J gene end by 3 bases; junction bases not matched to a gene: 19.